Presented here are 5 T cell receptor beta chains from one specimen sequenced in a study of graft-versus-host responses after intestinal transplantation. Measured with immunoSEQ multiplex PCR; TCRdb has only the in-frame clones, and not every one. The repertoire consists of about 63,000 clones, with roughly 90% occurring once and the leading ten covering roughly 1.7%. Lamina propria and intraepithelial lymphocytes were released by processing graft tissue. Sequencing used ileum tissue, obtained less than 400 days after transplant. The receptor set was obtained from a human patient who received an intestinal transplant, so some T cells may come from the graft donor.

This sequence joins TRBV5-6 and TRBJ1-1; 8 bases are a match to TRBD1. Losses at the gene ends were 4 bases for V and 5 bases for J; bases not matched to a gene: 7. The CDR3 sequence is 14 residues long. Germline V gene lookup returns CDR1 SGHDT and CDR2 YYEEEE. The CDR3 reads CASSPLTGDTEAFF. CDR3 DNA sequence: TGTGCCAGCAGCCCCCTGACAGGGGATACTGAAGCTTTCTTT. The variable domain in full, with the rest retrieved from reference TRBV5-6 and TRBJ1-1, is DAGVTQSPTHLIKTRGQQVTLRCSPKSGHDTVSWYQQALGQGPQFIFQYYEEEERQRGNFPDRFSGHQFPNYSSELNVNALLLGDSALYLCASSPLTGDTEAFFGQGTRLTVV.

The CDR3 nucleotides are TGTGCCAGCAGCCCCGGGGCAGGGGCCTACGAGCAGTACTTC. Translating gives CASSPGAGAYEQYF. The gene calls are TRBV4-2 and TRBJ2-7, with D possibly being TRBD1 (6 bases). V was trimmed by 4 bases and J by 2 bases, leaving 12 bases between them. Germline V gives CDR1 LGHNA, CDR2 YNFKEQ. CDR3 length equals 14 residues.

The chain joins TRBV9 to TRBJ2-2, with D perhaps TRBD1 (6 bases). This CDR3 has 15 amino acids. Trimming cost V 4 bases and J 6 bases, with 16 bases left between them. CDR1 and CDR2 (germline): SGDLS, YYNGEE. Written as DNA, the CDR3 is TGTGCCAGCAGCCCCCCCCAGGGGAGAGCCGGGGAGCTGTTTTTT. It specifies CASSPPQGRAGELFF.

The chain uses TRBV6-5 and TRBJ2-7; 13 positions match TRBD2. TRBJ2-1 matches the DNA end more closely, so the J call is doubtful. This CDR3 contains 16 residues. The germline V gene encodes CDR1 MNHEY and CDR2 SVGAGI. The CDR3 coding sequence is TGTGCCAGCAGTTTCCTGACTAGCGGGAGGATCTATGAGCAGTTCTTC. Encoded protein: CASSFLTSGRIYEQFF.

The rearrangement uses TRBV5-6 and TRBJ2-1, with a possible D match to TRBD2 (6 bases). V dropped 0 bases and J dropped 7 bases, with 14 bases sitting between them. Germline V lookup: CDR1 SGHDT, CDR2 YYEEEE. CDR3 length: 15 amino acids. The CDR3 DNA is TGTGCCAGCAGCTTGGGGACTACCCAGGTGAATGAGCAGTTCTTC. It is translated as CASSLGTTQVNEQFF.